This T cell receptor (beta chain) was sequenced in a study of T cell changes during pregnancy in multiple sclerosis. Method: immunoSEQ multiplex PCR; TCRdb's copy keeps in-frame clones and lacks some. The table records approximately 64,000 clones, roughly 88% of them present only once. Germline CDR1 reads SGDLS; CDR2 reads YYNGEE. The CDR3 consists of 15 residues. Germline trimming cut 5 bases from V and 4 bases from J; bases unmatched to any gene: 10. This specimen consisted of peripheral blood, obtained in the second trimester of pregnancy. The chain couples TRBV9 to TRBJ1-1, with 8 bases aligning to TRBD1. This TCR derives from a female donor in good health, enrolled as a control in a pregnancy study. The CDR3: CASSDRGGGFTEAFF. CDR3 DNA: TGTGCCAGCAGTGACAGGGGCGGAGGGTTCACTGAAGCTTTCTTT.